This entry lists 8 T cell receptor beta chains sequenced from one sample in a study of cytomegalovirus exposure and HLA in healthy donors (dated by TCRdb to 2016 to 2017). The library was produced with the immunoSEQ multiplex PCR assay. For the multiplex PCR, a mixture combining 60 forward primers for TCR Vbeta segments and 13 reverse primers for TCR Jbeta segments was used. Entries here come from immuneACCESS through TCRdb and include only in-frame sequences with V and J called. Some clones fail to appear in such tables; in the studies checked, an unresolved V gene covers under half of the shortfall, and the cause of the remainder is unknown. The sample table shows about 190,000 clones, and 81% are seen once. Around 4% of the sample goes to the ten largest clones. Source material: PBMCs. The receptors shown here come from a man aged 50 to 59 in good health and CMV-seronegative.

The chain couples TRBV9 to TRBJ1-5; D is undetermined. The germline CDR1 and CDR2 sequences are SGDLS and YYNGEE. V lost 0 bases, J lost 2 bases, and 15 bases lay in between. The CDR3 spans 17 residues. CDR3 sequence: CASSVEEGKNRNQPQHF. Written as DNA, the CDR3 is TGTGCCAGCAGCGTAGAAGAGGGTAAGAATCGCAATCAGCCCCAGCATTTT.

The V gene is TRBV18, the J gene TRBJ1-2; the match to TRBD1 covers 8 bases. Germline V gene data show CDR1 as KGHSH and CDR2 as LQKENI. The CDR3 runs to 15 residues. V was clipped by 5 bases and J by 3 bases; unmatched bases: 8. The CDR3 loop is CASSRTGLEDYGYTF. CDR3 coding DNA: TGTGCCAGCTCAAGGACAGGGCTTGAAGACTATGGCTACACCTTC.

The chain couples TRBV25-1 to TRBJ1-4; 9 bases are shared with TRBD1. This CDR3 spans 15 amino acids. Germline assignment: CDR1 MGHDK and CDR2 SYGVNS. V shed 3 bases and J 8 bases; nucleotides not matched to a gene: 7. The DNA for the CDR3 is TGTGCCAGCAGTGATGGGACAGGGAAGGGGGAAAAACTGTTTTTT. Amino acids: CASSDGTGKGEKLFF.

This clone has a handful of counts. The chain couples TRBV11-2 to TRBJ1-4; 9 positions match TRBD1. J was trimmed by 3 bases and V by 5 bases; bases with no gene match: 1. The germline CDR1 and CDR2 sequences are SGHAT and FQNNGV. This CDR3 spans 14 amino acids. CDR3 DNA sequence: TGTGCCAGCAGCAGGACAGGGGCTAATGAAAAACTGTTTTTT. It translates to CASSRTGANEKLFF.

J is TRBJ1-5 and V is TRBV6-5, with D possibly matching TRBD1 (5 bases). V dropped 6 bases and J dropped 5 bases, with 14 bases sitting between them. The CDR3 extends over 14 amino acids. CDR1 MNHEY and CDR2 SVGAGI come from the germline V gene. The CDR3 DNA sequence: TGTGCCAGCAGCAGGGAAGGGTCCCATCAGCCCCAGCATTTT. It yields the protein CASSREGSHQPQHF.

The rearrangement links TRBV7-8 to TRBJ1-1; no reliable D call. The CDR3 has 14 residues. The germline CDR1 and CDR2 sequences are SGHVS and FQNEAQ. V was cut by 11 bases and J by 3 bases, with 19 bases left in between. The CDR3 is CASLSSGPHTEAFF. In nucleotides, the CDR3 is TGTGCCTCACTATCCTCGGGTCCCCACACTGAAGCTTTCTTT.

The chain uses TRBV7-3 and TRBJ2-3; 8 bases agree with TRBD2. J gave up 2 bases and V 5 bases, and 9 bases lay outside the gene matches. The CDR3 contains 16 residues. Germline V gives CDR1 SGHTA, CDR2 FQGTGA. CDR3 loop: CASSPTGGRSTDTQYF. As DNA, the CDR3 is TGTGCCAGCAGCCCCACGGGGGGGCGGTCCACAGATACGCAGTATTTT.

The chain links TRBV5-1 to TRBJ1-1; D not resolved. The V gene's germline CDR1 is SGHRS and CDR2 YFSETQ. Trimming stripped 2 bases from V and 5 bases from J, with 4 bases between. The CDR3 is 11 residues long. The CDR3 bases are TGCGCCAGCAGCTTCGAGACTGAAGCTTTCTTT. Translation: CASSFETEAFF. The full variable domain, rest sourced from reference TRBV5-1 and TRBJ1-1, is KAGVTQTPRYLIKTRGQQVTLSCSPISGHRSVSWYQQTPGQGLQFLFEYFSETQRNKGNFPGRFSGRQFSNSRSEMNVSTLELGDSALYLCASSFETEAFFGQGTRLTVV.